The clone carrying this T cell receptor (beta chain) was detected many times. TRAV and TRBV primers primed cDNA for both TCRalpha and TCRbeta. The TCRs were subjected to amplification over approximately 18 PCR cycles employing a constant-region primer in conjunction with a V-primer adapter. Amplifying the isolated mRNA was done by in vitro transcription. MiXCR, run by TCRdb on the reads, gives a single entry per CDR3 protein. This sample has 95,000 to 100,000 distinct CDR3 sequences, with less than 25% found just once. The sample originates from a study of low-dose radiotherapy and immunotherapy resistance in tumors. About the research overall: Cohort 1 got 0.5 Gy per fraction every 2 weeks, 6.5 Gy in total. Treatment consisted of nivolumab 240 mg every two weeks and ipilimumab 1 mg/kg every six weeks, given intravenously to patients. Patients received 300 mg of oral aspirin each day across four cycles, commencing on cycle 1 day 1.

This CDR3 is 15 amino acids long. V was trimmed by 2 bases and J by 7 bases, leaving 16 bases between them. Germline assignment: CDR1 SGHAT and CDR2 FQNNGV. Documented time point: after trial treatment. Treatment noted: LDRT plus nivolumab, ipilimumab, low-dose cyclophosphamide and aspirin (RACIN trial). The clonotype was recovered from a male donor with prostate cancer. The material was PBMCs, obtained after low-dose radiotherapy plus immunotherapy. The V call is TRBV11-2, the J call TRBJ2-3; D may be TRBD2 (6 bases). The CDR3 nucleotides are TGTGCCAGCAGCTTACTAGCGCGGGGACCCAATACGCAGTATTTT. It yields the protein CASSLLARGPNTQYF.